This TCR beta chain was sequenced for a study of blood T cell repertoires in COVID-19. This CDR3 comprises 13 residues. The ends were cut back, 2 bases at V and 2 bases at J, with 6 bases in the middle. Looked up from germline, CDR1 is MNHEY and CDR2 is SVGAGI. The assay was immunoSEQ multiplex PCR, and TCRdb's table has in-frame clones only and misses some. The repertoire has about 60,000 clones, 80% to 90% of them found once; the top ten carry about 4.3%. Sequenced sample: peripheral blood. This chain connects TRBV6-5 to TRBJ2-5; possible D gene TRBD1, 6 bases. The source is a man in his sixties with acute or convalescent COVID-19. The CDR3 bases are TGTGCCAGCAGTTACGACAGGCAAGAGACCCAGTACTTC. This translates into CASSYDRQETQYF.